A selection of T cell receptor beta chains follows, all from one sample in a study of T-cell reconstitution after alpha-beta-depleted transplantation in children. TCRdb re-derived calls from the PCR reads in MiXCR, one entry per CDR3 protein. The sample has some 150,000 distinct CDR3 sequences, about 9% seen once. Sequenced here: PBMCs, mostly from graft donor cells, sampled 180 days after TCRalphabeta/CD19-depleted stem cell transplant. The receptors come from a female patient aged 2-15 years who had a stem cell transplant for congenital amegakaryocytic thrombocytopenia, so the T cells may come from the graft donor. Each CDR3 is given with its conserved first and last residue. The D gene is left open where the match is weak. Clone size appears in some rows only: once, few, many, or a class for an expanded clone.

>many|TRBV12-3/TRBV12-4|TRBD2|TRBJ2-1
CASRGLAGANEQFF
TGTGCCAGCAGGGGACTAGCGGGAGCGAATGAGCAGTTCTTC
>many|TRBV28|TRBD1|TRBJ1-1
CASGHHGRGWPTEAFF
TGTGCCAGCGGACACCATGGCAGGGGGTGGCCCACTGAAGCTTTCTTT
>many|TRBV20-1|-|TRBJ2-1
CSARDLQHKVQFF
TGCAGTGCTAGAGACTTGCAGCATAAGGTGCAGTTCTTC
>medium-sized|TRBV5-1|TRBD2|TRBJ2-1
CASGGLAGTSEQFF
TGCGCCAGCGGAGGGCTAGCGGGAACGAGTGAGCAGTTCTTC
>many|TRBV5-1|-|TRBJ2-7
CASSRDPPREQYF
TGCGCCAGCAGTCGCGACCCTCCGCGCGAGCAGTACTTC
>few|TRBV5-1|-|TRBJ2-1
CASSLYDSYNEQFF
TGCGCCAGCAGCTTGTACGACAGCTACAATGAGCAGTTCTTC
>-|TRBV4-1|-|TRBJ2-2
CASSHLIGPGYANTGELFF
TGCGCCAGCAGCCACCTCATTGGCCCCGGTTACGCGAACACCGGGGAGCTGTTTTTT
>-|TRBV10-3|TRBD1|TRBJ1-1
CAIPERSPRDSLPTNTEAFF
TGTGCCATCCCCGAGCGATCCCCACGGGACAGTCTTCCTACGAACACTGAAGCTTTCTTT
>many|TRBV20-1|TRBD2|TRBJ2-2
CSARSGGNTGELFF
TGCAGTGCTAGATCGGGAGGGAACACCGGGGAGCTGTTTTTT
>-|TRBV4-1|TRBD1|TRBJ1-2
CASSSRYRGQFGYTF
TGCGCCAGCAGCTCCCGGTACAGGGGGCAATTTGGCTACACCTTC
>many|TRBV20-1|-|TRBJ2-1
CSARKGGGEQFF
TGCAGTGCTAGAAAAGGGGGTGGTGAGCAGTTCTTC
>many|TRBV6-5|-|TRBJ2-7
CASSYSTEESSYEQYF
TGTGCCAGCAGTTACTCTACGGAGGAAAGCTCCTACGAGCAGTACTTC
>medium-sized|TRBV28|TRBD1|TRBJ2-1
CASSSSRDRVVRNEQFF
TGTGCCAGCAGTTCGTCCCGGGACAGGGTGGTAAGAAATGAGCAGTTCTTC
>many|TRBV15|TRBD1|TRBJ1-2
CATNTGTAYGYTF
TGTGCCACCAATACCGGGACAGCCTATGGCTACACCTTC
>many|TRBV20-1|-|TRBJ2-7
CSARRDSGSYEQYF
TGCAGTGCCCGGAGGGACAGCGGGAGTTACGAGCAGTACTTC
>few|TRBV6-1|-|TRBJ2-4
CASIETAKNIQYF
TGTGCCAGCATTGAGACAGCCAAAAACATTCAGTACTTC
>many|TRBV19|-|TRBJ2-7
CASSIGYRSASYEQYF
TGTGCCAGTAGTATAGGGTACCGGAGCGCCTCCTACGAGCAGTACTTC
>many|TRBV4-2|TRBD2|TRBJ2-3
CASSKSRSGTTTDTQYF
TGTGCCAGCAGCAAAAGTCGTAGCGGGACCACCACAGATACGCAGTATTTT
>-|TRBV12-3/TRBV12-4|TRBD1|TRBJ1-2
CASWDRDLYGYTF
TGTGCCAGCTGGGACAGGGACCTCTATGGCTACACCTTC
>few|TRBV12-3/TRBV12-4|TRBD1|TRBJ2-2
CASSFGTGGIGELFF
TGTGCCAGCAGTTTCGGGACAGGGGGTATCGGGGAGCTGTTTTTT
>many|TRBV7-2|-|TRBJ2-3
CASSLAPARPDTQYF
TGTGCCAGCAGCTTAGCGCCGGCTAGGCCTGATACGCAGTATTTT
>-|TRBV6-2/TRBV6-3|TRBD1|TRBJ1-6
CASSYRTGALVSPLHF
TGTGCCAGCAGTTACCGTACAGGGGCCTTGGTGTCACCCCTCCACTTT
>-|TRBV14|TRBD1|TRBJ2-1
CASSHLGQGADEQFF
TGTGCCAGCAGCCACCTGGGACAGGGGGCGGATGAGCAGTTCTTC
>few|TRBV7-2|-|TRBJ2-7
CASSAYRATYEQYF
TGTGCCAGCAGCGCCTACAGGGCGACCTACGAGCAGTACTTC
>many|TRBV9|-|TRBJ1-1
CASSVGGNREAFF
TGTGCCAGCAGCGTAGGTGGTAATCGTGAAGCTTTCTTT
>few|TRBV7-9|TRBD2|TRBJ2-1
CASSLHRAGRSYNEQFF
TGTGCCAGCAGCTTACATCGAGCGGGGCGCTCCTACAATGAGCAGTTCTTC
>many|TRBV5-1|TRBD1|TRBJ2-5
CASSRQGEETQYF
TGCGCCAGCAGCCGACAGGGGGAAGAGACCCAGTACTTC
>-|TRBV12-3/TRBV12-4|-|TRBJ2-4
CASTSGVLAKNIQYF
TGTGCCAGCACCTCAGGGGTCTTAGCCAAAAACATTCAGTACTTC
>few|TRBV5-1|-|TRBJ2-5
CASSLEGETQYF
TGCGCCAGCAGCTTGGAAGGCGAGACCCAGTACTTC
>few|TRBV20-1|TRBD2|TRBJ2-3
CSVSGVTSTDTQYF
TGCAGTGTCAGCGGGGTAACTAGCACAGATACGCAGTATTTT
>many|TRBV20-1|-|TRBJ2-7
CSARGDFISYEQYF
TGCAGTGCTAGAGGGGACTTCATTTCCTACGAGCAGTACTTC
>-|TRBV7-2|-|TRBJ1-5
CASSLVGSGNQPQHF
TGTGCCAGCAGCTTAGTGGGGTCAGGGAATCAGCCCCAGCATTTT
>few|TRBV21-1|-|TRBJ2-5
CASSKDRQQYF
TGTGCCAGCAGCAAAGACCGACAACAGTACTTC
>-|TRBV7-9|TRBD2|TRBJ2-7
CASSLGRMAAILAGGSYEQYF
TGTGCCAGCAGCCTCGGACGGATGGCCGCAATACTAGCGGGAGGCTCCTACGAGCAGTACTTC
>many|TRBV7-2|TRBD1|TRBJ2-3
CASSLGQAYTDTQYF
TGTGCCAGCAGCTTGGGACAGGCCTACACAGATACGCAGTATTTT
>many|TRBV15|TRBD1|TRBJ2-3
CATSRTDRGGWTDTQYF
TGTGCCACCAGCAGAACGGACAGGGGGGGGTGGACAGATACGCAGTATTTT
>-|TRBV29-1|-|TRBJ1-3
CSVADAENTIYF
TGCAGCGTGGCGGACGCAGAAAACACCATATATTTT
>many|TRBV7-6|-|TRBJ1-2
CASSNRPGGYGYTF
TGTGCCAGCAGCAATCGGCCGGGAGGCTATGGCTACACCTTC
>many|TRBV20-1|-|TRBJ2-1
CSASWRSSYNEQFF
TGCAGTGCTAGTTGGCGGAGCTCCTACAATGAGCAGTTCTTC
>many|TRBV29-1|TRBD2|TRBJ2-1
CSAGTSGNNEQFF
TGCAGCGCGGGGACTAGCGGAAACAATGAGCAGTTCTTC
>many|TRBV12-3/TRBV12-4|-|TRBJ2-3
CASSLTSGVTDTQYF
TGTGCCAGCAGTTTAACCTCCGGTGTCACAGATACGCAGTATTTT
>many|TRBV20-1|-|TRBJ2-7
CSATAGLAQYF
TGCAGTGCAACCGCAGGGTTAGCGCAGTACTTC
>many|TRBV19|-|TRBJ2-5
CASSIGTGRRETQYF
TGTGCCAGTAGTATAGGAACAGGGAGGAGAGAGACCCAGTACTTC
>many|TRBV29-1|TRBD1|TRBJ2-7
CSVWTGGESYEQYF
TGCAGCGTCTGGACAGGGGGCGAGTCCTACGAGCAGTACTTC
>many|TRBV6-5|TRBD2|TRBJ2-7
CASSYSTWGTSIYEQYF
TGTGCCAGCAGTTACTCAACCTGGGGGACTAGCATCTACGAGCAGTACTTC
>-|TRBV28|-|TRBJ2-3
CASSLWPHTDTQYF
TGTGCCAGCAGTTTATGGCCCCACACAGATACGCAGTATTTT